A single sample gave rise to the 5 T cell receptor beta chains below, sequenced in a study of pediatric ulcerative colitis. Rectal tissue came from one to two pinch biopsies taken at colonoscopy. TCRdb keeps only in-frame clones here, not all; method: immunoSEQ multiplex PCR. The table includes tens of thousands of clones, roughly 70% detected once. Sequenced material: gut tissue. The source is a boy aged 5-17 years with severe ulcerative colitis.

The chain employs TRBV6-5 and TRBJ1-1; D gene unclear. The V end was cut by 3 bases, the J end by 0 bases, with 11 bases between. CDR1 is MNHEY and CDR2 is SVGAGI in the germline V gene. This CDR3 contains 15 residues. CDR3 region: CASSYNYRMNTEAFF. In nucleotides, the CDR3 is TGTGCCAGCAGTTATAATTATCGCATGAACACTGAAGCTTTCTTT.

The CDR3 sequence: CASSFLGNREDTQYF. CDR3 nucleotides: TGCGCCAGCAGCTTCTTGGGGAATCGTGAGGATACGCAGTATTTT. The chain recombines TRBV5-1 with TRBJ2-3, with unresolved D. Germline assignment: CDR1 SGHRS and CDR2 YFSETQ. Trimming removed 2 bases at V and 6 bases at J, with 16 bases between. The length of the CDR3 is 15 residues.

This chain uses TRBV2 with TRBJ1-4, with D possibly TRBD1 on 6 matching bases. The V and J ends lost 5 bases and 6 bases respectively, with 19 bases between them. This CDR3 has 16 amino acids. The germline V gene has CDR1 SNHLY and CDR2 FYNNEI. CDR3 in DNA: TGTGCCAGCAGTTCTACAGGGACTGGAACCCATGAAAAACTGTTTTTT. This encodes CASSSTGTGTHEKLFF.

This chain joins TRBV6-5 and TRBJ2-7, with TRBD2 identical over 7 bases. CDR3 length: 14 residues. The V gene end was trimmed by 2 bases and the J gene end by 3 bases; junction bases not matched to a gene: 4. Germline V lookup: CDR1 MNHEY, CDR2 SVGAGI. CDR3 nucleotide sequence: TGTGCCAGCAGTTACATTGCGGGGGACTACGAGCAGTACTTC. Amino acid sequence: CASSYIAGDYEQYF.

The genes are TRBV6-6 and TRBJ1-3; D is possibly TRBD1 (6 bases). The CDR3 is 14 amino acids. The V end lost 6 bases, the J end lost 4 bases, and 13 bases lay between the germline ends. CDR1 is MNHNY and CDR2 is SVGAGI in the germline V gene (reference sequence). CDR3 in DNA: TGTGCCAGCAGAAACAGGGATACAGGAAACACCATATATTTT. Protein: CASRNRDTGNTIYF.